The text below deals with one T cell receptor (beta chain). The sample belongs to a study of control samples from healthy donors and cancer patients. Using immunoSEQ multiplex PCR, the repertoire was profiled, and TCRdb retains in-frame clones only, with some absent. Of approximately 89,000 clones in the sample, about 87% were seen once. Per germline, CDR1 MGHRA and CDR2 YSYEKL. This CDR3 is built from 15 residues. Trimming took off 1 base at V and 3 bases at J, with 12 bases between the two ends. The sample was blood. The V call is TRBV4-1, the J call TRBJ1-1, with unresolved D. The clonotype originates from a man aged 50-59 years in good health. The DNA of the CDR3 is TGCGCCAGCAGCCAAGGCTGGAGGGCCGACACTGAAGCTTTCTTT. Encoded protein: CASSQGWRADTEAFF.